These T cell receptor beta chains were read from a single sample in a study of OX40 agonist ivuxolimab in advanced cancers. TCRdb's table, derived via immunoSEQ multiplex PCR, lists solely in-frame clones and lacks some. The table lists tens of thousands of clones, approximately 84% of them singletons. Sample: CD4+ or CD8+ T cells sorted from blood, taken in a trial of the OX40 agonist ivuxolimab. Receptor source: an adult with an advanced solid tumor such as melanoma, head and neck, liver or kidney cancer. Each CDR3 is given with its conserved first and last residue. Each record gives: clone size, V gene, CDR3 length, J gene, D gene, CDR3 DNA, CDR3 protein. D genes are given only for firm matches. Clone size is given for some rows only: seen once, a few or many times, or a class if the clone is expanded.

>-|TRBV7-2|14|TRBJ2-7|-
TGTGCCAGCAGCAACTCACTAGCTTGGTACGAGCAGTACTTC
CASSNSLAWYEQYF
>-|TRBV6-6|12|TRBJ1-2|-
TGTGCCAGCAGTTACTCAACAGGGGGCTACACCTTC
CASSYSTGGYTF
>-|TRBV28|16|TRBJ1-2|-
TGTGCCAGCAGTGCTCCGGGGGGGGACCTGAACTATGGCTACACCTTC
CASSAPGGDLNYGYTF
>-|TRBV5-4|14|TRBJ1-1|-
TGTGCCAGCAGTGCCAGGGCGGTGAACACTGAAGCTTTCTTT
CASSARAVNTEAFF
>-|TRBV5-4|15|TRBJ1-1|TRBD1
TGTGCCAGCAGCCCCCCGGACAGGCTGAACACTGAAGCTTTCTTT
CASSPPDRLNTEAFF
>few|TRBV4-2|14|TRBJ1-1|-
TGTGCCAGCAGCCAAGATCGTCAGGGAACTGAAGCTTTCTTT
CASSQDRQGTEAFF
>-|TRBV7-8|14|TRBJ1-2|-
TGTGCCAGCAGCCGGCTTGCAGCTAACTATGGCTACACCTTC
CASSRLAANYGYTF
>-|TRBV18|17|TRBJ1-1|-
TGTGCCAGCTCACCAGCCCTCCGGGGCCCTGGCAACACTGAAGCTTTCTTT
CASSPALRGPGNTEAFF
>few|TRBV9|15|TRBJ2-7|-
TGTGCCAGCAGCGTAGCCGGGACTTCGGCCTACGAGCAGTACTTC
CASSVAGTSAYEQYF
>-|TRBV7-9|16|TRBJ2-1|TRBD2
TGTGCCAGCAGCTTAGAACTAGCGGGGACCTACAATGAGCAGTTCTTC
CASSLELAGTYNEQFF
>-|TRBV2|14|TRBJ1-6|-
TGTGCCAGCAGTGAAAGTTCTCGGAATTCACCCCTCCACTTT
CASSESSRNSPLHF
>-|TRBV6-5|14|TRBJ1-2|TRBD1
TGTGCCAGCAGGTCGACAGGGAGGAACTATGGCTACACCTTC
CASRSTGRNYGYTF
>-|TRBV27|13|TRBJ2-1|-
TGTGCCAGCAGTTTACCCGAGAGCAATGAGCAGTTCTTC
CASSLPESNEQFF
>-|TRBV7-2|13|TRBJ1-2|TRBD1
TGTGCCAGCAGCCACACAGGGGAGGGTGGCTACACCTTC
CASSHTGEGGYTF
>-|TRBV19|12|TRBJ1-1|-
TGTGCCAGTAGTCCCCAAAGTACTGAAGCTTTCTTT
CASSPQSTEAFF
>-|TRBV10-3|15|TRBJ1-5|-
TGTGCCATCAGTGGGACATCTTATAGCAATCAGCCCCAGCATTTT
CAISGTSYSNQPQHF
>-|TRBV28|14|TRBJ1-1|-
TGTGCCAGCAGCCCCCCCCGGCTGAACACTGAAGCTTTCTTT
CASSPPRLNTEAFF
>-|TRBV28|15|TRBJ2-3|-
TGTGCCAGCAGTTTCACTAGTCAGAGATCAGATACGCAGTATTTT
CASSFTSQRSDTQYF
>-|TRBV5-1|13|TRBJ1-2|-
TGCGCCAGCAGCTTGTTTCCTGGGCATGGCTACACCTTC
CASSLFPGHGYTF
>-|TRBV7-9|18|TRBJ2-3|TRBD2
TGTGCCAGCAGCTTAGCACAAGGACTAGCGTGGCGCACAGATACGCAGTATTTT
CASSLAQGLAWRTDTQYF
>-|TRBV5-4|14|TRBJ2-1|-
TGTGCCAGCAGCCAGGGACGGGGGTACGAAGAGCAGTTCTTC
CASSQGRGYEEQFF
>-|TRBV21-1|15|TRBJ2-7|-
TGTGCCAGCCGCCAACCGGACAGGGAGAACTACGAGCAGTACTTC
CASRQPDRENYEQYF
>-|TRBV5-1|14|TRBJ1-1|-
TGCGCCAGCAGCTTGGTGGTAGCGAACACTGAAGCTTTCTTT
CASSLVVANTEAFF
>-|TRBV10-3|13|TRBJ2-7|TRBD1
TGTGCCATCAGTGCACAGGGGAAGGGCGAGCAGTACTTC
CAISAQGKGEQYF
>-|TRBV5-1|16|TRBJ2-3|TRBD2
TGCGCCAGCAGCCTTGGACTAGCGGCTAGCACAGATACGCAGTATTTT
CASSLGLAASTDTQYF
>-|TRBV7-3|15|TRBJ2-1|TRBD2
TGTGCCAGCAGTCGAATAGCGGGGGGCCACAATGAGCAGTTCTTC
CASSRIAGGHNEQFF
>-|TRBV7-6|17|TRBJ2-1|TRBD2
TGTGCCAGCAGCCCTCACTGGGGACTAGCGGGGGGCCATGAGCAGTTCTTC
CASSPHWGLAGGHEQFF
>-|TRBV6-6|13|TRBJ2-5|-
TGTGCCAGCAGTGCGCTCCGGGTGCTAGCGAGGTACTTC
CASSALRVLARYF
>medium-sized|TRBV7-2|15|TRBJ2-1|TRBD2
TGTGCCAGCAGCTCGGGACTAGCGGGAGGCAATGAGCAGTTCTTC
CASSSGLAGGNEQFF
>-|TRBV9|14|TRBJ1-2|-
TGTGCCAGCAGCCACCAACGGGGGAGTTTGAGCTACACCTTC
CASSHQRGSLSYTF
>-|TRBV11-3|19|TRBJ2-1|-
TGTGCCAGCAGCCCCTGGGTGGGCAGGCCCTCGAGCTCCTACAATGAGCAGTTCTTC
CASSPWVGRPSSSYNEQFF
>-|TRBV7-2|13|TRBJ2-5|-
TGCGCCAGCAGCCAAGACACGGGTGGGACCCAGTACTTC
CASSQDTGGTQYF
>-|TRBV7-2|12|TRBJ2-7|-
TGTGCCAGCAGGGGGTCCGGGTACGAGCAGTACTTC
CASRGSGYEQYF
>-|TRBV5-6|14|TRBJ2-7|TRBD1
TGTGCCAGCAGCTTCCGACAGGGTTTCTACGAGCAGTACTTT
CASSFRQGFYEQYF
>-|TRBV4-3|14|TRBJ2-7|-
TGCGCCAGCAGCCAAGGGCTCGGAGTATACGAGCAGTACTTC
CASSQGLGVYEQYF
>-|TRBV30|16|TRBJ2-1|TRBD2
TGTGCCTGGAGTCCTCCCGGGACTAGGGAGAACAATGAGCAGTTCTTC
CAWSPPGTRENNEQFF
>once|TRBV7-6|14|TRBJ1-1|-
TGTGCCAGCAGCTTAGATGACCGGGGGCGCGAATCTTTCTTT
CASSLDDRGRESFF
>-|TRBV7-2|12|TRBJ2-7|-
TGTGCCAGCAGCTCCCAGGGTTACGAGCAGTACTTC
CASSSQGYEQYF
>-|TRBV7-2|12|TRBJ1-1|-
TGTGCCAGCAGTCGGGACCTTAGTTGGGCTTTCTTT
CASSRDLSWAFF
>-|TRBV18|13|TRBJ2-4|TRBD2
TGTGCCAGCTCCGTTACCCTAGCGGACATTCAGTACTTC
CASSVTLADIQYF
>-|TRBV10-3|13|TRBJ1-1|-
TGTGCCATCAGTGAACCGACGAACACTGAAGCTTTCTTT
CAISEPTNTEAFF
>-|TRBV5-1|13|TRBJ2-1|TRBD2
TGCGCCAGCAGCCTCCGGGGGGGACATGAGCAGTTCTTC
CASSLRGGHEQFF
>-|TRBV5-4|15|TRBJ2-7|TRBD2
TGTGCCAGCAGCCCGACAGTGGATCGGACTAGCGAGCAGTACTTC
CASSPTVDRTSEQYF
>once|TRBV9|16|TRBJ2-3|TRBD2
TGTGCCAGCAGCACTGGAAGTAGCGGGAGGACAGATACGCAGTATTTT
CASSTGSSGRTDTQYF
>-|TRBV5-1|16|TRBJ2-1|-
TGCGCCAGCAGCGTCAACAGGGGGGGCTCCTACAATGAGCAGTTCTTC
CASSVNRGGSYNEQFF
>-|TRBV6-5|16|TRBJ1-3|-
TGTGCCAGCAGTTACGCTCTAGCTACGGCGATAAACACCATATATTTT
CASSYALATAINTIYF
>-|TRBV6-6|15|TRBJ1-2|TRBD1
TGTGCCAGCAGTTACCCAAGGGACAGGAACTATGGCTACACCTTC
CASSYPRDRNYGYTF
>-|TRBV15|16|TRBJ2-3|TRBD1
TGTGCCACCAGCAAATACCGGGACAGTAGCACAGATACGCAGTATTTT
CATSKYRDSSTDTQYF
>-|TRBV4-2|14|TRBJ2-7|-
TGTGCCAGCAGCCAATTAGGGGACGACTACGAGCAGTACTTC
CASSQLGDDYEQYF
>-|TRBV5-1|13|TRBJ1-1|-
TGCGCCAGCAGCTTGCAGGAGAACACTGAAGCTTTCTTT
CASSLQENTEAFF
>-|TRBV29-1|13|TRBJ1-1|TRBD1
TGCAGCGTTAACCCCCGGGACAGGGCTGAAGCTTTCTTT
CSVNPRDRAEAFF
>-|TRBV5-1|11|TRBJ1-1|TRBD1
TGCGCCAGCAAGGGGGCTGCTGAAGCTTTCTTT
CASKGAAEAFF
>-|TRBV10-3|13|TRBJ1-1|-
TGTGCCATCAGTGAAACAGGGAACACTGAAGCTTTCTTT
CAISETGNTEAFF
>once|TRBV11-2|17|TRBJ2-5|TRBD2
TGTGCCAGCAGCTTAGGGACTGGACTAGCGGGAATGGAGACCCAGTACTTC
CASSLGTGLAGMETQYF
>-|TRBV19|15|TRBJ1-5|-
TGTGCCAGTAGTAACGGGCGCGTTAGCAATCAGCCCCAGCATTTT
CASSNGRVSNQPQHF
>-|TRBV14|14|TRBJ1-1|-
TGTGCCAGCAGCGACTTTTCCGTGAACACTGAAGCTTTCTTT
CASSDFSVNTEAFF
>-|TRBV7-3|16|TRBJ2-2|-
TGTGCCAGCAGCTTATTTGGTCAGGGATTGGCCGGGGAGCTGTTTTTT
CASSLFGQGLAGELFF
>-|TRBV5-6|13|TRBJ2-1|-
TGTGCCAGCACCTTGGGTCCGAATAATGAGCAGTTCTTC
CASTLGPNNEQFF
>-|TRBV5-1|15|TRBJ2-1|-
TGCGCCAGCCTTAAGGGGGGACAATCCTACAATGAGCAGTTCTTC
CASLKGGQSYNEQFF